This TCR beta chain is from a study of beta chain features in type 1 diabetes. This clone showed up just a few times. Its antigen is still unknown. The whole isolated RNA underwent reverse transcription, so sequencing captured expressed TCRB transcripts. The assay was immunoSEQ multiplex PCR, and TCRdb's table has in-frame clones only and misses some. This table has roughly 230,000 clones, 11% appearing once. The CDR3 contains 13 residues. Per the germline V gene, CDR1 is SGHRS and CDR2 is YFSETQ. The germline V and J ends were trimmed by 2 bases and 2 bases, with 7 bases remaining between them. Study outcomes and limitations: Shortening that was moderate but significant affected the TCRB CDR3s of Type 1 diabetes patients in all four CD4+ subsets. Possible PCR preference for shorter templates applied equally to patients and controls.

The J gene is TRBJ2-5, the V gene TRBV5-1, with D uncertain. The receptor was isolated from a man younger than 45 with type 1 diabetes. Material: naive CD4+ T cells from blood. This CDR3 is CASSLRAQETQYF. The CDR3 DNA follows: TGCGCCAGCAGCTTAAGAGCACAAGAGACCCAGTACTTC.